This T cell receptor beta chain was identified in a study of technical replicates of blood from a handful of donors. Data came from immunoSEQ multiplex PCR; TCRdb stores just in-frame clones and leaves some out. The profile shows 60,000 to 80,000 clones, 89% of them singletons. Sequenced material: PBMCs. This sequence was found in a human donor in good health. Some clones in this sample may be carry-over from other donors' samples.

DNA for the CDR3: TGTGCCTGTGGGACAGGTTTGATTGAAAAACTGTTTTTT. Its protein product is CACGTGLIEKLFF. This chain links TRBV30 with TRBJ1-4, with 8 nucleotides matching TRBD1. This CDR3 spans 13 amino acids. Germline CDR1 and CDR2: GTSNPN and SVGIG (reference sequence). Trimming took 6 bases from V and 7 from J; bases not matched to a gene: 7.